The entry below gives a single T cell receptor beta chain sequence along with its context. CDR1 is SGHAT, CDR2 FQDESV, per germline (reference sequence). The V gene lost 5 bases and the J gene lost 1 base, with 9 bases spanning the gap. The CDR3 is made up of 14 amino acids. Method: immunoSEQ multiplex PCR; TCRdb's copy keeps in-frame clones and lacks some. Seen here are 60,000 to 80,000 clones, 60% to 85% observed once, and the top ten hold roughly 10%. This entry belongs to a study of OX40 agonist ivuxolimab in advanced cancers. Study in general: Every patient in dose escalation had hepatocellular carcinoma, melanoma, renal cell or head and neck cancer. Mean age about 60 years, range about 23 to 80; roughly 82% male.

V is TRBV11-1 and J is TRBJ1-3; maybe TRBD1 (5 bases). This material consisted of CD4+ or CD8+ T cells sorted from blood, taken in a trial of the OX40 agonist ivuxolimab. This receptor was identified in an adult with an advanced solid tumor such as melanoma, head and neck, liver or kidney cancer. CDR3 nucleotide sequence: TGTGCCAGCAGCCTGGGGGGTTCTGGAAACACCATATATTTT. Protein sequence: CASSLGGSGNTIYF.